The 30 T cell receptor beta chains presented below share a single source sample, sequenced in a study of early T cells in non-severe SARS-CoV-2 infection. TCRdb processed the 5' RACE reads anew with MiXCR; each CDR3 protein has one entry. Seen here are roughly 63,000 distinct CDR3 sequences, over 10% observed once, and the top ten hold 4% to 5%. The material sequenced was whole blood. These receptor sequences come from an adult who was a healthcare worker with PCR-confirmed SARS-CoV-2 infection or an uninfected control (not recorded which).

The chain joins TRBV5-1 to TRBJ2-5; 7 nucleotides match TRBD2. Trimming cost V 0 bases and J 5 bases; bases outside gene matches: 4. CDR1 is SGHRS and CDR2 is YFSETQ in the germline V gene. CDR3 length: 14 residues. The CDR3 here is CASSLGGGYETQYF. The CDR3 nucleotides read TGCGCCAGCAGCTTGGGCGGGGGTTACGAGACCCAGTACTTC.

A note on this clonotype: A junction end diverges from the germline sequence, so it may reflect a read error. The J gene is TRBJ2-7, the V gene TRBV4-1; no definite D call. Looked up from germline, CDR1 is MGHRA and CDR2 is YSYEKL. The CDR3 runs 13 residues. CDR3: CASSQTWVDGQYF. DNA of the CDR3: TGTGCCAGCAGCCAAACATGGGTGGACGGGCAGTACTTC.

This clonotype showed up many times. The CDR3 protein is CASSHSPRGSSYEQYF. DNA of the CDR3: TGCGCCAGCAGCCACTCTCCTCGGGGCAGCTCCTACGAGCAGTACTTC. This chain uses TRBV4-1 with TRBJ2-7; D may be TRBD1 or TRBD2 (5 bases each). This CDR3 contains 16 residues. Trimming removed 3 bases at V and 0 bases at J, with 15 bases between. Germline CDR1 MGHRA, CDR2 YSYEKL.

The chain recombines TRBV12-3 or TRBV12-4 with TRBJ1-3; 7 bases agree with TRBD1. The CDR3 covers 15 residues. J was trimmed by 0 bases and V by 6 bases; bases with no gene match: 5. CDR3 loop: CASSIRQGSGNTIYF. The DNA of the CDR3 is TGTGCCAGCAGCATTAGACAGGGCTCTGGAAACACCATATATTTT.

This clonotype was detected many times. The chain links TRBV7-9 to TRBJ1-1; D is uncertain. Trimming left V 5 bases short and J 4 bases short, with 20 bases between. The CDR3 runs 16 residues. Per germline, CDR1 SEHNR and CDR2 FQNEAQ (reference sequence). The CDR3 loop is CASSPPRSFAGTEAFF. CDR3 in DNA: TGTGCCAGCAGCCCGCCCCGGAGTTTTGCGGGCACTGAAGCTTTCTTT.

V gene TRBV7-9 combines with J gene TRBJ2-1, with 13 bases identical to TRBD2. The CDR3 covers 13 residues. Unmatched junction bases numbered 3, after V lost 8 bases and J lost 8 bases. CDR1 SEHNR and CDR2 FQNEAQ come from the germline V gene (reference sequence). Written as DNA, the CDR3 is TGTGCCAGCGGACTAGCGGGGGTCGATGAGCAGTTCTTC. Protein product: CASGLAGVDEQFF.

This clonotype was recorded once. The chain employs TRBV9 and TRBJ2-3; weak D call: TRBD2 (6 bases). The CDR3 covers 14 residues. Per germline, CDR1 SGDLS and CDR2 YYNGEE. The ends were cut back, 2 bases at V and 3 bases at J, with 10 bases in the middle. This chain's CDR3 is CASSVERGTDTQYF. In DNA form, the CDR3 reads TGTGCCAGCAGCGTGGAACGGGGGACAGATACGCAGTATTTT.

This clonotype was counted a few times. V usage is TRBV6-5 and J usage is TRBJ1-5; D possibly corresponds to TRBD1 (6 bases). The germline V and J ends were trimmed by 5 bases and 5 bases, with 10 bases remaining between them. Germline V gives CDR1 MNHEY, CDR2 SVGAGI. There are 13 residues in the CDR3. In DNA, the CDR3 is TGTGCCAGCAGTCCCCACAGGGATCAGCCCCAGCATTTT. It specifies CASSPHRDQPQHF.

This clonotype was picked up many times. V is TRBV20-1 and J is TRBJ1-6; TRBD1 might be the D (6 bases). V dropped 6 bases and J dropped 7 bases, with 10 bases sitting between them. The CDR3 extends over 12 amino acids. Germline CDR1 reads DFQATT; CDR2 reads SNEGSKA (reference sequence). The CDR3 loop reads CSAWGRNSPLHF. DNA for the CDR3: TGCAGTGCCTGGGGGCGCAATTCACCCCTCCACTTT.

The chain links TRBV27 to TRBJ1-1, with 7 bases aligning to TRBD1. V gave up 3 bases and J gave up 6 bases; unmatched junction bases: 7. This CDR3 is 14 amino acids long. Germline CDR1 MNHEY, CDR2 SMNVEV (reference sequence). The CDR3 region has the DNA TGTGCCAGCAGTTTCGAGGGGGCTTATTCTGAAGCTTTCTTT. It specifies CASSFEGAYSEAFF.

This clonotype was counted ten times or more. The chain couples TRBV5-1 to TRBJ2-4; TRBD2 matches at 9 bases. In germline, CDR1 is SGHRS, CDR2 YFSETQ. The CDR3 contains 15 residues. The trim removed 0 bases at V and 8 bases at J, leaving 6 bases unmatched. The CDR3 is CASSLEAGGRDIQYF. In nucleotides, the CDR3 is TGCGCCAGCAGCTTGGAGGCGGGGGGGCGTGACATTCAGTACTTC.

This clonotype was detected only a few times. This chain connects TRBV12-3 or TRBV12-4 to TRBJ1-2, with D perhaps TRBD1 (5 bases). Trimming cost V 3 bases and J 3 bases, with 8 bases left between them. The CDR3 extends over 13 amino acids. CDR3 nucleotide sequence: TGTGCCAGCAGTTTCCAGGGCGACTATGGCTACACCTTC. It yields the protein CASSFQGDYGYTF.

This clonotype has ten or more counts. This chain uses TRBV5-1 with TRBJ2-1, with D possibly TRBD1 on 5 matching bases. This CDR3 has 14 residues. V lost 1 base, J lost 6 bases, and 11 bases lay in between. Germline V gene data show CDR1 as SGHRS and CDR2 as YFSETQ. CDR3 region: CASSLLGAPNEQFF. The DNA of the CDR3 is TGCGCCAGCAGCTTGTTAGGGGCACCCAATGAGCAGTTCTTC.

This clonotype was seen ten or more times. The chain couples TRBV19 to TRBJ1-5; tentative D call: TRBD1 (6 bases). This CDR3 region has 15 residues. Trimming pared 1 base from V and 2 bases from J, leaving 9 bases between. Germline CDR1 is LNHDA and CDR2 is SQIVND (reference sequence). CDR3 residues: CASSIAGGGNQPQHF. The CDR3 DNA follows: TGTGCCAGTAGTATAGCGGGGGGCGGCAATCAGCCCCAGCATTTT. Combining the CDR3 with reference TRBV19 and TRBJ1-5 gives the whole variable domain DGGITQSPKYLFRKEGQNVTLSCEQNLNHDAMYWYRQDPGQGLRLIYYSQIVNDFQKGDIAEGYSVSREKKESFPLTVTSAQKNPTAFYLCASSIAGGGNQPQHFGDGTRLSIL.

The J gene is TRBJ1-2, the V gene TRBV5-1; D is perhaps TRBD1 (6 bases). CDR1 is SGHRS and CDR2 is YFSETQ in the germline V gene. The CDR3 contains 17 residues. Trimming removed 3 bases from V and 4 bases from J, with 22 bases in between. CDR3 loop: CASSSSMDSRGGYGYTF. DNA of the CDR3: TGCGCCAGCAGCTCATCGATGGACAGTCGAGGGGGCTATGGCTACACCTTC.

The chain combines TRBV6-2 or TRBV6-3 with TRBJ2-7; the match to TRBD1 covers 9 bases. The V segment lost 5 bases and the J segment 3 bases; nucleotides outside the gene matches: 2. The CDR3 covers 13 residues. Germline V gives CDR1 MNHEY, CDR2 SVGEGT. CDR3 sequence reads: CASSRQGDYEQYF. CDR3 sequence (DNA): TGTGCCAGCAGTAGACAGGGGGACTACGAGCAGTACTTC.

Comments on this clonotype: A clone one base away is much larger, so this may be a read error. V is TRBV6-6 and J is TRBJ1-2; D gene ambiguous. The CDR3 has 18 residues. Germline V CDR1 and CDR2: MNHNY, SVGAGI (reference sequence). The CDR3 reads CASSVPGPGRPANYDYTF. The CDR3 DNA sequence: TGTGCCAGCAGTGTCCCCGGGCCAGGACGACCAGCTAACTATGACTACACCTTC.

This clonotype was detected ten times or more. In DNA, the CDR3 is TGTGCCAGCAGCCAGGGACGGCCCTACGAGCAGTACTTC. Its translation: CASSQGRPYEQYF. The chain employs TRBV5-6 and TRBJ2-7; D is perhaps TRBD1 or TRBD2 (5 bases each). Trimming took off 4 bases at V and 2 bases at J, with 10 bases between the two ends. Germline CDR1 is SGHDT and CDR2 is YYEEEE. The CDR3 totals 13 residues.

In its sample, this clonotype was seen many times. The CDR3 DNA follows: TGTGCCAGCAGCTTATCCGGCGGGGGGGCCGGAGAGACCCAGTACTTC. Translated, it gives CASSLSGGGAGETQYF. The V call is TRBV7-9, the J call TRBJ2-5; 9 bases line up with TRBD2. CDR1 is SEHNR, CDR2 FQNEAQ, per germline (reference sequence). The CDR3 totals 16 residues. The V segment lost 2 bases and the J segment 4 bases; nucleotides outside the gene matches: 8.

Regarding this clonotype: At one end, the junction sequence differs from germline, possibly due to a read error. The rearrangement joins TRBV7-2 to TRBJ2-3; D may be TRBD1 or TRBD2 (5 bases each). Germline assignment: CDR1 SGHTA and CDR2 FQGNSA. CDR3 length: 15 amino acids. This CDR3 reads CASSLGGPRTDMQYF. The CDR3 bases are TGTGCCAGCAGCTTAGGGGGACCTCGCACAGATATGCAGTATTTT. The whole variable domain, remainder taken from reference TRBV7-2 and TRBJ2-3, is GAGVSQSPSNKVTEKGKDVELRCDPISGHTALYWYRQSLGQGLEFLIYFQGNSAPDKSGLPSDRFSAERTGGSVSTLTIQRTQQEDSAVYLCASSLGGPRTDMQYFGPGTRLTVL.

This sequence joins TRBV7-2 and TRBJ1-2; D possibly corresponds to TRBD1 (5 bases). The CDR3 is 17 amino acids. V lost 3 bases and J lost 3, with 20 bases in between. Looked up from germline, CDR1 is SGHTA and CDR2 is FQGNSA. The DNA for the CDR3 is TGTGCCAGCAGCTTTAGCCCACAGAGGACACCACACTATGGCTACACCTTC. It codes for CASSFSPQRTPHYGYTF.

This clonotype was seen repeatedly, ten times or more. The genes are TRBV7-2 and TRBJ2-5, with 7 bases lining up with TRBD2. The trim removed 5 bases at V and 4 bases at J, leaving 7 bases unmatched. Per germline, CDR1 SGHTA and CDR2 FQGNSA. The CDR3 is 14 residues long. The CDR3, as DNA: TGTGCCAGCAGCCCCAAGGGAGGGCCAGAGACCCAGTACTTC. Its translation is CASSPKGGPETQYF.

The genes are TRBV9 and TRBJ2-3; TRBD2 matches 9 bases. V lost 2 bases and J lost 2; bases outside the gene matches: 9. This CDR3 comprises 17 residues. CDR1 is SGDLS, CDR2 YYNGEE, per germline. The CDR3 sequence: CASSVGTSPSNTDTQYF. The CDR3 DNA sequence: TGTGCCAGCAGCGTGGGGACTAGCCCGTCTAACACAGATACGCAGTATTTT.

This clonotype was found many times. This sequence joins TRBV30 and TRBJ1-6, with unresolved D. V lost 2 bases and J lost 8, with 10 bases in between. Germline lookup yields CDR1 GTSNPN and CDR2 SVGIG (reference sequence). This CDR3 has 13 residues. The CDR3 loop is CAWSKGTHSPLHF. The CDR3 DNA reads as TGTGCCTGGAGTAAGGGAACGCATTCACCCCTCCACTTT.

This clonotype was seen at least ten times. The genes are TRBV7-6 and TRBJ1-6; D remains unclear. V lost 5 bases to trimming and J lost 5 bases, with 10 bases between them. From germline, CDR1 is SGHVS and CDR2 FNYEAQ. This CDR3 has 14 residues. DNA for the CDR3: TGTGCCAGCAGCCCCGGACTGAATAATTCACCCCTCCACTTT. It yields the protein CASSPGLNNSPLHF.

The J gene is TRBJ2-5, the V gene TRBV10-3; tentatively, D is TRBD1 or TRBD2 (5 bases each). CDR3 size: 11 residues. Germline V CDR1 and CDR2: ENHRY, SYGVKD. V lost 6 bases to trimming and J lost 3 bases, with 5 bases between them. DNA for the CDR3: TGTGCCATCAGGGGGGAAGAGACCCAGTACTTC. Its protein is CAIRGEETQYF.

V and J are TRBV29-1 and TRBJ2-3; 9 positions match TRBD1. Per the germline V gene, CDR1 is SQVTM and CDR2 is ANQGSEA. This CDR3 has 14 amino acids. V shed 6 bases, J shed 0 bases, and the junction held 4 bases outside the gene matches. The CDR3 sequence: CSVYRGQSTDTQYF. CDR3 DNA sequence: TGCAGCGTCTACAGGGGGCAGAGCACAGATACGCAGTATTTT.

In this sample, this clonotype turned up many times. As the CDR3 is not closed by the conserved phenylalanine or tryptophan, this likely results from a read error. The DNA is left out, because the CDR3 cannot be placed on it with certainty; the CDR3 is given as TCRdb lists it. The rearrangement joins TRBV30 to TRBJ1-5; the table's D call, TRBD1, has no DNA check behind it. CDR1 and CDR2 (germline): GTSNPN, SVGIG (reference sequence). The CDR3 is 13 amino acids long, termini counted. CDR3 sequence: CAWSARASGTPPS.

The sample holds many counts of this clonotype. This rearrangement joins TRBV7-2 to TRBJ1-4; tentative D call: TRBD1 (6 bases). Trimming stripped 5 bases from V and 0 bases from J, with 10 bases between. This CDR3 is built from 15 residues. Germline CDR1 SGHTA, CDR2 FQGNSA. The CDR3 DNA sequence: TGTGCCAGCAGCCGGGAGGGGGCAACTAATGAAAAACTGTTTTTT. Translating gives CASSREGATNEKLFF.

The V call is TRBV5-6, the J call TRBJ1-1; D is ambiguous. The length of the CDR3 is 15 residues. Trimming pared 1 base from V and 1 base from J, leaving 11 bases between. Germline V gene lookup returns CDR1 SGHDT and CDR2 YYEEEE. The CDR3 coding sequence is TGTGCCAGCAGCTTGTTCCAGACCACGAACACTGAAGCTTTCTTT. Encoded protein: CASSLFQTTNTEAFF.